The 27 T cell receptor beta chains reported below all come from one sample, sequenced in a study of cytotoxic CD8 clonotypes in ibrutinib-treated CLL (dated by TCRdb to about 2021). The method behind the library was the immunoSEQ multiplex PCR assay. Here the immuneACCESS table is served through TCRdb, limited to in-frame sequences with V and J called. Missing clones are a known gap in these copies; in checked studies unresolved V genes cover under half, and the rest lacks a known reason. The sample table records under 150,000 clones; 70% to 90% of these occur just once. The ten most abundant clones make up about 7.6% of the sample. This material consisted of PBMCs, taken after 36 months of ibrutinib treatment. The receptor source for this set is a human donor with chronic lymphocytic leukemia.

The CDR3 DNA reads TGTGCCAGCTCACTTGATACAACTAATGAAAAACTGTTTTTT. Protein sequence: CASSLDTTNEKLFF. This chain connects TRBV18 to TRBJ1-4; D call uncertain. The CDR3 length is 14 residues. V gave up 4 bases and J gave up 0 bases, with 6 bases separating them. Germline-derived CDR1 and CDR2 are KGHSH and LQKENI.

This chain links TRBV30 with TRBJ2-3; perhaps TRBD2 as D (5 bases). V was shortened by 0 bases and J by 4 bases, with 8 bases between the two germline ends. The germline gives CDR1 GTSNPN, CDR2 SVGIG (reference sequence). This CDR3 has 13 amino acids. The CDR3 DNA sequence: TGTGCCTGGAGTGTACGCGGGCCAGATACGCAGTATTTT. The encoded protein is CAWSVRGPDTQYF.

This chain joins TRBV27 and TRBJ2-7, with TRBD2 matching over 10 bases. After removal of 5 bases from V and 1 base from J, the junction contained 8 bases not matched to a gene. The germline CDR1 and CDR2 sequences are MNHEY and SMNVEV (reference sequence). The CDR3 has 16 residues. This CDR3 is CASSPIIAGGSYEQYF. The CDR3 coding sequence is TGTGCCAGCAGTCCTATCATAGCGGGAGGATCCTACGAGCAGTACTTC.

The rearrangement links TRBV7-2 to TRBJ2-2; D possibly corresponds to TRBD1 (6 bases). The CDR3 contains 14 residues. Germline CDR1 reads SGHTA; CDR2 reads FQGNSA. Trimming removed 0 bases from V and 5 bases from J, with 7 bases in between. The CDR3 DNA reads TGTGCCAGCAGCTTAGCTAGGGGGACCGGGGAGCTGTTTTTT. Protein: CASSLARGTGELFF.

J is TRBJ2-7 and V is TRBV7-2; tentative D call: TRBD1 (5 bases). Germline V gene data show CDR1 as SGHTA and CDR2 as FQGNSA. Trimming left V 1 base short and J 5 bases short, with 12 bases between. This CDR3 contains 14 residues. This chain's CDR3 is CASSLGQGNNEQYF. CDR3 bases: TGTGCCAGCAGCTTAGGGCAGGGAAACAACGAGCAGTACTTC.

V is TRBV9 and J is TRBJ2-7; D possibly matches TRBD1 or TRBD2 (6 bases each). The CDR3 is 16 amino acids. Trimming pared 0 bases from V and 5 bases from J, leaving 18 bases between. Germline loops: CDR1 SGDLS, CDR2 YYNGEE. CDR3 bases: TGTGCCAGCAGCGTAGCTAGGGGGGATCTCCCAAACGAGCAGTACTTC. Encoded protein: CASSVARGDLPNEQYF.

J is TRBJ1-5 and V is TRBV5-8; D may be TRBD1 (6 bases). The germline V gene encodes CDR1 SGHTS and CDR2 YDEGEE. The V and J ends lost 4 bases and 4 bases respectively, with 12 bases between them. This CDR3 is built from 14 residues. CDR3 residues: CASSLGGLNQPQHF. The CDR3 DNA is TGTGCCAGCAGCCTTGGGGGGCTTAATCAGCCCCAGCATTTT.

CDR3 in DNA: TGTGCCAAGACAAGGGCCTCCTACGAGCAGTACTTC. This encodes CAKTRASYEQYF. V gene TRBV6-6 combines with J gene TRBJ2-7; the D is unclear. V dropped 10 bases and J dropped 0 bases, with 10 bases sitting between them. From germline, CDR1 is MNHNY and CDR2 SVGAGI (reference sequence). The CDR3 length is 12 residues.

V is TRBV7-8 and J is TRBJ1-1; 7 bases are shared with TRBD1. The J segment lost 0 bases and the V segment lost 5 bases, leaving 9 bases of the junction unmatched. The CDR3 is made up of 16 amino acids. CDR1 is SGHVS, CDR2 FQNEAQ, per germline. Here the CDR3 DNA reads TGTGCCAGCAGCGTACAGGGGATTGCTATGAACACTGAAGCTTTCTTT. It specifies CASSVQGIAMNTEAFF.

This chain joins TRBV6-6 and TRBJ2-7, with D maybe TRBD1 (7 bases). Deletions cut 5 bases from V and 5 bases from J, with 19 bases between. CDR3 length: 15 residues. The germline V gene encodes CDR1 MNHNY and CDR2 SVGAGI (reference sequence). The CDR3 region has the DNA TGTGCCAGCAGTGGGGGAGGACAGGCTGAGGACGAGCAGTACTTC. It specifies CASSGGGQAEDEQYF.

This clone was counted a single time. The rearrangement joins TRBV5-4 to TRBJ1-1, with D unclear. This CDR3 has 15 residues. V was clipped by 0 bases and J by 2 bases, with 11 bases between them. From germline, CDR1 is SGHNT and CDR2 YYREEE (reference sequence). The chain's CDR3 is CASSLVVSKNTEAFF. The CDR3 DNA reads as TGTGCCAGCAGCTTGGTGGTGTCGAAAAACACTGAAGCTTTCTTT.

The gene calls are TRBV5-1 and TRBJ1-4, with 10 positions matching TRBD1. The CDR3 spans 15 residues. Germline trimming cut 4 bases from V and 7 bases from J; bases unmatched to any gene: 7. Per germline, CDR1 SGHRS and CDR2 YFSETQ. CDR3 coding DNA: TGCGCCAGCAGCCCCGGGACAGGGGCAGGTGAAAAACTGTTTTTT. Its translation: CASSPGTGAGEKLFF.

The J gene is TRBJ2-7, the V gene TRBV25-1; 9 nucleotides match TRBD1. The CDR3 spans 16 residues. The V gene's germline CDR1 is MGHDK and CDR2 SYGVNS. V lost 3 bases and J lost 4; bases outside the gene matches: 10. CDR3 protein: CASSDPRQGGMYEQYF. For the CDR3, the DNA is TGTGCCAGCAGTGACCCAAGACAGGGGGGGATGTACGAGCAGTACTTC.

The chain combines TRBV5-1 with TRBJ1-1; D is unclear. V was pared by 0 bases and J by 6 bases, with 18 bases between. The germline CDR1 and CDR2 sequences are SGHRS and YFSETQ. CDR3 length: 16 residues. The CDR3 reads CASSLGRVSANSEAFF. CDR3 nucleotides: TGCGCCAGCAGCTTGGGGCGCGTCTCCGCCAACTCTGAAGCTTTCTTT.

This clone was detected once. The chain carries TRBV9 and TRBJ2-1; D possibly corresponds to TRBD1 (9 bases). The V end lost 0 bases, the J end lost 7 bases, and 20 bases lay between the germline ends. The CDR3 runs to 17 residues. The germline V gene has CDR1 SGDLS and CDR2 YYNGEE. CDR3 in DNA: TGTGCCAGCAGCGTAGTAGCGGGACAGGGAGCTTGGAATGAGCAGTTCTTC. Translated: CASSVVAGQGAWNEQFF.

The rearrangement joins TRBV2 to TRBJ2-1; 7 bases align to TRBD1. The CDR3 is made up of 13 amino acids. After removal of 7 bases from V and 6 bases from J, the junction contained 6 bases not matched to a gene. Germline V gene lookup returns CDR1 SNHLY and CDR2 FYNNEI. The CDR3: CASTQTGFNEQFF. The CDR3 coding sequence is TGTGCCAGCACCCAGACAGGGTTCAATGAGCAGTTCTTC.

The CDR3 sequence: CASSFLKLWTPHLNYGYTF. In nucleotides, the CDR3 is TGTGCCAGCAGTTTCCTCAAATTGTGGACACCTCACCTAAACTATGGCTACACCTTC. The gene calls are TRBV28 and TRBJ1-2, with a tentative D call TRBD1 (5 bases). The CDR3 covers 19 residues. V gave up 3 bases and J gave up 2 bases, with 25 bases separating them. Looked up from germline, CDR1 is MDHEN and CDR2 is SYDVKM.

The chain has TRBV4-1 and TRBJ1-4; 11 bases agree with TRBD1. V lost 3 bases and J lost 10; bases outside the gene matches: 10. The CDR3 contains 16 residues. Per the germline V gene, CDR1 is MGHRA and CDR2 is YSYEKL. This chain's CDR3 is CASSQPRTGGALKLFF. CDR3 sequence (DNA): TGCGCCAGCAGCCAGCCTCGGACAGGGGGCGCTTTAAAACTGTTTTTT.

The sample holds one count of this clone. The chain is built from TRBV6-5 and TRBJ1-1, with D unresolved. The germline V gene encodes CDR1 MNHEY and CDR2 SVGAGI. This CDR3 is 14 amino acids long. V shed 0 bases and J shed 2 bases, with 7 bases lying between them. The CDR3: CASSYSGGNTEAFF. CDR3 nucleotide sequence: TGTGCCAGCAGTTACTCGGGAGGAAACACTGAAGCTTTCTTT.

The V call is TRBV14, the J call TRBJ2-2, with D perhaps TRBD1 (6 bases). This CDR3 is 14 amino acids long. Trimming took 6 bases from V and 7 from J, leaving 15 bases between them. Per germline, CDR1 SGHDN and CDR2 FVKESK. CDR3 DNA sequence: TGTGCCAGCAGGTCACAGGGTAGTTTCGGGGAGCTGTTTTTT. It yields the protein CASRSQGSFGELFF.

The chain employs TRBV27 and TRBJ2-1, with 11 bases identical to TRBD2. CDR3 length: 14 residues. The V gene end was trimmed by 0 bases and the J gene end by 10 bases; junction bases not matched to a gene: 2. Germline CDR1 and CDR2: MNHEY and SMNVEV (reference sequence). The CDR3 loop reads CASSLSRLAGEQFF. CDR3 bases: TGTGCCAGCAGTTTATCGCGACTAGCGGGGGAGCAGTTCTTC.

The V and J genes are TRBV7-9 and TRBJ2-1; 11 bases align to TRBD1. V dropped 5 bases and J dropped 4; count of bases not matched to a gene: 7. Germline CDR1 is SEHNR and CDR2 is FQNEAQ (reference sequence). This CDR3 region has 16 residues. The CDR3 is CASSPLDRGPYNEQFF. CDR3 coding DNA: TGTGCCAGCAGCCCACTGGACAGGGGGCCATACAATGAGCAGTTCTTC.

The V gene is TRBV7-9, the J gene TRBJ2-5; 10 bases line up with TRBD2. Germline loops: CDR1 SEHNR, CDR2 FQNEAQ (reference sequence). V shed 5 bases, J shed 5 bases, and the junction held 11 bases outside the gene matches. CDR3 length equals 16 residues. As DNA, the CDR3 is TGTGCCAGCAGCGCAGTTAGCGGGAGGATTGAGGAGACCCAGTACTTC. Translating it yields CASSAVSGRIEETQYF.

The table lists this clone with a count of one. The rearrangement links TRBV9 to TRBJ1-2, with TRBD1 matching 11 bases. This CDR3 region has 15 residues. V was pared by 2 bases and J by 4 bases, with 4 bases of the junction left unmatched. Germline assignment: CDR1 SGDLS and CDR2 YYNGEE. The chain's CDR3 is CASSVRTGGFYGYTF. The CDR3 coding sequence is TGTGCCAGCAGCGTCCGGACAGGGGGCTTCTATGGCTACACCTTC.

The DNA for the CDR3 is TGTGCCTGGGGACAGGGGAATAGCAATCAGCCCCAGCATTTT. Its protein is CAWGQGNSNQPQHF. This chain joins TRBV30 and TRBJ1-5; 9 positions agree with TRBD1. The V segment lost 5 bases and the J segment 0 bases; nucleotides outside the gene matches: 2. The length of the CDR3 is 14 residues. Germline-derived CDR1 and CDR2 are GTSNPN and SVGIG (reference sequence).

The J gene is TRBJ1-1, the V gene TRBV28, with D possibly TRBD1 on 5 matching bases. V was cut by 6 bases and J by 6 bases, with 11 bases left in between. Per germline, CDR1 MDHEN and CDR2 SYDVKM. The CDR3 spans 12 residues. In DNA, the CDR3 is TGTGCCAGCAGACCAGGGAGCCCTGAAGCTTTCTTT. Encoded protein: CASRPGSPEAFF.

This CDR3 reads CATSRDTRGGTDTQYF. CDR3 in DNA: TGTGCCACCAGCAGAGATACAAGGGGCGGCACAGATACGCAGTATTTT. The chain uses TRBV15 and TRBJ2-3; perhaps TRBD1 as D (5 bases). V lost 0 bases and J 1 base, leaving 11 bases between the germline ends. The CDR3 extends over 16 amino acids. Germline V gene sequence: CDR1 LNHNV, CDR2 YYDKDF (reference sequence).